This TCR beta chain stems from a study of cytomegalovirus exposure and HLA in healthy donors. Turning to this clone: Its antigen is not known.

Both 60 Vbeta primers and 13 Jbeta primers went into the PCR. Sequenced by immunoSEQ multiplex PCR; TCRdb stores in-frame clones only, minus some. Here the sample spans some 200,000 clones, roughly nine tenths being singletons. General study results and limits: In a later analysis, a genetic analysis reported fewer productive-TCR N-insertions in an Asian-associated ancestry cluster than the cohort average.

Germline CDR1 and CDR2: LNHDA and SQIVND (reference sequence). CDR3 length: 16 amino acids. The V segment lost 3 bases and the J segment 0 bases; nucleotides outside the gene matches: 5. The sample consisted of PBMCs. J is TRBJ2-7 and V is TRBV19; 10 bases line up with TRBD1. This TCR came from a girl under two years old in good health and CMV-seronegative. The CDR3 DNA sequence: TGTGCCAGTAGTATGGGCCGGGACAGGGGCTCCTACGAGCAGTACTTC. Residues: CASSMGRDRGSYEQYF.